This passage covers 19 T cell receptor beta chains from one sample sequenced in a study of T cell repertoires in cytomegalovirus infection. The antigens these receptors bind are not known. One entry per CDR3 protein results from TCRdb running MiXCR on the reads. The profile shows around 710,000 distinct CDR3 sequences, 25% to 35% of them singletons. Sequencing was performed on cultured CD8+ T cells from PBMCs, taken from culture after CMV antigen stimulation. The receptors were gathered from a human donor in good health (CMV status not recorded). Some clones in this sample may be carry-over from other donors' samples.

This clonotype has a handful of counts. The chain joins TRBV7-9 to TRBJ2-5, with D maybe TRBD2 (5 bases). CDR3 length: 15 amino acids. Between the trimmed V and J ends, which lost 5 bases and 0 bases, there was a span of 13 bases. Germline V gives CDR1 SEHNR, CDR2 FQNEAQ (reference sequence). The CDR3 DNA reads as TGTGCCAGCAGCAATCTTCCGGGGTACCAAGAGACCCAGTACTTC. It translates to CASSNLPGYQETQYF. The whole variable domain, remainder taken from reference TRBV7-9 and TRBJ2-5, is DTGVSQNPRHKITKRGQNVTFRCDPISEHNRLYWYRQTLGQGPEFLTYFQNEAQLEKSRLLSDRFSAERPKGSFSTLEIQRTEQGDSAMYLCASSNLPGYQETQYFGPGTRLLVL.

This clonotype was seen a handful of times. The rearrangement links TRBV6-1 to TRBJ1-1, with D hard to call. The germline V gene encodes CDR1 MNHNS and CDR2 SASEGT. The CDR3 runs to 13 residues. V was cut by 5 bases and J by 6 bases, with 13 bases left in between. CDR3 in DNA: TGTGCCAGCAGTCGACTTGGAGGACCTGAAGCTTTCTTT. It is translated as CASSRLGGPEAFF.

CDR3 loop: CASSKTSLRTQYF. CDR3 sequence (DNA): TGTGCCAGCAGCAAGACTAGCTTACGGACCCAGTACTTC. The chain joins TRBV11-2 to TRBJ2-5; 7 bases match TRBD2. CDR3 length: 13 amino acids. CDR1 is SGHAT, CDR2 FQNNGV, per germline. Trimming removed 5 bases from V and 7 bases from J; junction bases left unmatched: 7.

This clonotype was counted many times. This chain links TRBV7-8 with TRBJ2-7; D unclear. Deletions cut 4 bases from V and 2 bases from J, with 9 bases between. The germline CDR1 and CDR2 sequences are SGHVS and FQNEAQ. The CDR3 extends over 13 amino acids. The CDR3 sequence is CASSSASAYEQYF. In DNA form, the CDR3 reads TGTGCCAGCAGCTCAGCCTCAGCCTACGAGCAGTACTTC.

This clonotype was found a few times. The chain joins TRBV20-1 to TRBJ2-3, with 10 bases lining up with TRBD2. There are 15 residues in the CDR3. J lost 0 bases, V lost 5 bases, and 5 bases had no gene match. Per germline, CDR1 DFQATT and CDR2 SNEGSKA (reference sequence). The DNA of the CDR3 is TGCAGTGCTCTCACTAGCGGGACTAGCACAGATACGCAGTATTTT. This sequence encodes CSALTSGTSTDTQYF.

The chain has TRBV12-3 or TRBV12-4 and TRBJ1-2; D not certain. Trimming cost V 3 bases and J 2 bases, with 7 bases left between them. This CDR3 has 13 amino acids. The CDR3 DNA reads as TGTGCCAGCAGTTTCGAGTTAAACTATGGCTACACCTTC. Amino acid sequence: CASSFELNYGYTF.

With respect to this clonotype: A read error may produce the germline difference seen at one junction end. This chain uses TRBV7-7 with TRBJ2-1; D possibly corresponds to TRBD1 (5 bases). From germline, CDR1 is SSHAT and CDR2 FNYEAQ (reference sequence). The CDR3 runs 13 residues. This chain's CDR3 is CASSMTEYNEQFF. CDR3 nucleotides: TGTGCTAGCAGCATGACAGAGTACAATGAGCAGTTCTTC.

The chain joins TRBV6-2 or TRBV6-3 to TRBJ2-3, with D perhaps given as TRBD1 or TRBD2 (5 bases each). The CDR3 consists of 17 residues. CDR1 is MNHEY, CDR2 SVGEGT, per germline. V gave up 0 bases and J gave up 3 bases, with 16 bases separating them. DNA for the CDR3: TGTGCCAGCAGTTACTCGATGGGGGAAGGGGCGACAGATACGCAGTATTTT. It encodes CASSYSMGEGATDTQYF.

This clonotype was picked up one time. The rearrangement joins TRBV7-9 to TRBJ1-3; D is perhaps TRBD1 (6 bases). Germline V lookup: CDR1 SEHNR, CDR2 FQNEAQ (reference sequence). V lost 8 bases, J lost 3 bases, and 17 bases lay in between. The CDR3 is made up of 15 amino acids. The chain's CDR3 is CASLDRTADGNTIYF. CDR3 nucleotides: TGTGCCAGCTTAGACCGGACAGCCGATGGAAACACCATATATTTT.

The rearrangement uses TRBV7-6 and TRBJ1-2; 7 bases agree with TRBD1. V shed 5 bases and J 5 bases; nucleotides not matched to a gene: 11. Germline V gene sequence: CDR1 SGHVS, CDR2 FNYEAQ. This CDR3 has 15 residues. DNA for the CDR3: TGTGCCAGCAGCCCCAGTTTGACAGGGAATTATGGCTACACCTTC. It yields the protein CASSPSLTGNYGYTF.

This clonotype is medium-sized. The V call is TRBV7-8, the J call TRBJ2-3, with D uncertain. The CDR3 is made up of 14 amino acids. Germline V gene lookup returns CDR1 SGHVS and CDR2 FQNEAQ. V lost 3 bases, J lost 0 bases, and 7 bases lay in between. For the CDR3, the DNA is TGTGCCAGCAGCTTTATGAAAAGCACAGATACGCAGTATTTT. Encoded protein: CASSFMKSTDTQYF.

The CDR3 nucleotides are TGTGCCAGCAGTTCCTCTTCTCGGGACAGCCTTAATCAGCCCCAGCATTTT. This gives the protein CASSSSSRDSLNQPQHF. This sequence joins TRBV12-3 or TRBV12-4 and TRBJ1-5; 7 bases match TRBD1. V was pared by 4 bases and J by 4 bases, with 13 bases of the junction left unmatched. The CDR3 has 17 amino acids.

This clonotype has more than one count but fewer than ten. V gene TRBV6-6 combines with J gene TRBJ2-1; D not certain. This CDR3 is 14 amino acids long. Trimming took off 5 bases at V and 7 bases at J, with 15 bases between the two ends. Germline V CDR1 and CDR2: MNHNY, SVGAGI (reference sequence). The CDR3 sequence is CASSPRVLGNEQFF. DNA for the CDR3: TGTGCCAGCAGTCCCCGGGTCCTAGGGAATGAGCAGTTCTTC.

The CDR3 here is CASSDPGQGASAFF. As DNA, the CDR3 is TGTGCCAGCAGTGACCCCGGACAGGGGGCTAGTGCTTTCTTT. The chain employs TRBV6-4 and TRBJ1-1, with 11 bases fitting TRBD1. Trimming at V came to 2 bases and at J to 11 bases, leaving 7 bases not matched to a gene. The germline V gene has CDR1 MRHNA and CDR2 SNTAGT. This CDR3 contains 14 residues.

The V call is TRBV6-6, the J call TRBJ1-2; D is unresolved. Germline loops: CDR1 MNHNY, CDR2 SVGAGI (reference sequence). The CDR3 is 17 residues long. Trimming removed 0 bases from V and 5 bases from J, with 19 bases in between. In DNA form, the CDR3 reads TGTGCCAGCAGTTACTCGATTTTTCTAGGGAACTCTTATGGCTACACCTTC. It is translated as CASSYSIFLGNSYGYTF.

The chain's CDR3 is CASRPGRGLGADTQYF. The CDR3 nucleotides are TGCGCCAGCAGACCCGGACGGGGACTAGGAGCAGATACGCAGTATTTT. The chain carries TRBV4-1 and TRBJ2-3; TRBD2 matches 8 bases. Trimming took 6 bases from V and 4 from J; bases not matched to a gene: 12. The CDR3 runs to 16 residues. Looked up from germline, CDR1 is MGHRA and CDR2 is YSYEKL.

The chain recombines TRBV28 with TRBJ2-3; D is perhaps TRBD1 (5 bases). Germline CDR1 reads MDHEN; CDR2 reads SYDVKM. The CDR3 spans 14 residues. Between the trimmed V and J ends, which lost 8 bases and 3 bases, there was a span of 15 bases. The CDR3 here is CASRQRGRTDTQYF. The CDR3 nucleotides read TGTGCCAGCCGTCAAAGGGGCCGGACAGATACGCAGTATTTT.

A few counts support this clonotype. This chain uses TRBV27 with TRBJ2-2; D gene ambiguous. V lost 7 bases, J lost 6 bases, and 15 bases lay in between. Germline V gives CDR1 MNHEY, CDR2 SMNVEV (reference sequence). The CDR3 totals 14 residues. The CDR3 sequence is CASTPTGLAGELFF. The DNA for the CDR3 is TGTGCCAGCACCCCCACGGGCCTAGCCGGGGAGCTGTTTTTT.

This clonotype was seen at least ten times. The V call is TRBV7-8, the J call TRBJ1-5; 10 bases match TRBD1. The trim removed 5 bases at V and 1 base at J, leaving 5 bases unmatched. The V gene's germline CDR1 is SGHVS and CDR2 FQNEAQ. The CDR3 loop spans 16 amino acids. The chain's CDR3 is CASSEVGQGSNQPQHF. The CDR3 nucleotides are TGTGCCAGCAGCGAGGTGGGACAGGGGAGCAATCAGCCCCAGCATTTT.